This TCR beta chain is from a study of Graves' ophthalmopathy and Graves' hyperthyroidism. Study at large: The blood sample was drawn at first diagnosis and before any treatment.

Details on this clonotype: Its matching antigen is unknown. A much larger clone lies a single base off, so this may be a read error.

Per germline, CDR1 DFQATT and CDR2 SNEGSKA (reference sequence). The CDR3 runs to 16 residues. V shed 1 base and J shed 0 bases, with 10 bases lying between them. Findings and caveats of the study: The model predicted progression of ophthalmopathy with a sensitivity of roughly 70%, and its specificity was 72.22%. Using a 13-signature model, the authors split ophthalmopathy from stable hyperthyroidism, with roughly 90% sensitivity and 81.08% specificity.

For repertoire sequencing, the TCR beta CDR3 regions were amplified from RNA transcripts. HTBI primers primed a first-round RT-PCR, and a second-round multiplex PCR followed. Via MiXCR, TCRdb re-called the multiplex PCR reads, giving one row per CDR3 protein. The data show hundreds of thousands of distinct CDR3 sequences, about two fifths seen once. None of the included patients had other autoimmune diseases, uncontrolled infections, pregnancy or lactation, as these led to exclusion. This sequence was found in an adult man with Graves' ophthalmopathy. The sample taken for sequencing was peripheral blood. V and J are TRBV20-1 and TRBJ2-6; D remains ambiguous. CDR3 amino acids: CSARAGTSSGANVLTF. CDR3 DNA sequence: TGCAGTGCTAGAGCTGGAACTTCCTCTGGGGCCAACGTCCTGACTTTC.